This T cell receptor (beta chain) was recovered during a study of CD8 T cells in Susac syndrome. Reverse transcription of roughly 0.45 to 1 ug RNA was performed with random hexamers. A multiplex approach, immunoSEQ multiplex PCR, amplified TCR beta CDR3 across 54 Vbeta and 13 Jbeta. Each CDR3 protein gets one entry after TCRdb re-called the immunoSEQ multiplex PCR reads with MiXCR. The table has some 160,000 distinct CDR3 sequences, around 90% seen once. CD8+ and CD4+ T cells circulating in blood were sequenced for TCR beta. Matched for age and sex, the controls were healthy donors. The CD8+ and CD4+ T cells were isolated magnetically using a negative isolation approach, whereas the TEMRA cells were enriched by FACS. This clonotype showed up just once. Deletions cut 6 bases from V and 13 bases from J, with 13 bases between. The CDR3 is 12 amino acids. CDR1 and CDR2 (germline): MNHEY, SVGEGT.

Sequencing was performed on CD4+ T cells from PBMCs. This rearrangement joins TRBV6-2 or TRBV6-3 to TRBJ1-6; D ambiguous. This TCR was recovered from a human donor in good health. The CDR3, as DNA: TGTGCCAGCAGAACGACAACCTTCCCCCTCCACTTT. Translating gives CASRTTTFPLHF.